Below, 10 T cell receptor beta chains from the same sample are listed, as sequenced in a study of cytomegalovirus exposure and HLA in healthy donors. The PCR used 60 Vbeta and 13 Jbeta primers. Generated by immunoSEQ multiplex PCR, the TCRdb table keeps only in-frame clones and is missing some. This sample has a few hundred thousand clones, with about nine tenths found just once. Sequencing was done on a sample of PBMCs. Receptors originate from a girl under 10 years old in good health and CMV-seronegative.

The CDR3 loop reads CASSLTQGVNTEAFF. DNA for the CDR3: TGCGCCAGCAGCCTAACACAGGGGGTGAACACTGAAGCTTTCTTT. The chain joins TRBV5-1 to TRBJ1-1; 8 bases match TRBD1. The CDR3 loop spans 15 amino acids. Trimming at V came to 4 bases and at J to 0 bases, leaving 5 bases not matched to a gene. Germline-derived CDR1 and CDR2 are SGHRS and YFSETQ.

The chain combines TRBV10-2 with TRBJ1-5; maybe TRBD1 (6 bases). Germline V gene lookup returns CDR1 WSHSY and CDR2 SAAADI. Trimming left V 2 bases short and J 12 bases short, with 11 bases between. The CDR3 is 12 amino acids. CDR3 amino acids: CASSEDVDSQHF. CDR3 DNA: TGCGCCAGCAGTGAGGACGTGGACAGCCAGCATTTT.

The chain joins TRBV19 to TRBJ2-5, with 9 bases aligning to TRBD2. Germline CDR1 is LNHDA and CDR2 is SQIVND (reference sequence). The CDR3 has 16 residues. V shed 3 bases and J 0 bases; nucleotides not matched to a gene: 5. The CDR3 region is CASSIRAGGYQETQYF. The CDR3 bases are TGTGCCAGTAGTATCCGAGCGGGGGGCTACCAAGAGACCCAGTACTTC. The variable domain in full, completed from reference TRBV19 and TRBJ2-5, reads DGGITQSPKYLFRKEGQNVTLSCEQNLNHDAMYWYRQDPGQGLRLIYYSQIVNDFQKGDIAEGYSVSREKKESFPLTVTSAQKNPTAFYLCASSIRAGGYQETQYFGPGTRLLVL.

The chain employs TRBV30 and TRBJ2-3, with a weak D call TRBD1 (6 bases). Between the trimmed V and J ends, which lost 3 bases and 2 bases, there was a span of 12 bases. The V gene's germline CDR1 is GTSNPN and CDR2 SVGIG (reference sequence). The CDR3 contains 14 residues. The CDR3: CAWSRDTNTDTQYF. Here the CDR3 DNA reads TGTGCCTGGAGCCGGGACACCAACACAGATACGCAGTATTTT.

The rearrangement uses TRBV6-4 and TRBJ2-3; 10 nucleotides agree with TRBD2. CDR3 length equals 20 residues. Germline V gives CDR1 MRHNA, CDR2 SNTAGT. With 3 bases clipped from V and 0 bases from J, the junction kept 15 bases outside the gene matches. The CDR3 nucleotides read TGTGCCAGCAGTGAATCGATGGGTGATACTAGCGGGACTAGCACAGATACGCAGTATTTT. This translates into CASSESMGDTSGTSTDTQYF.

V and J are TRBV9 and TRBJ2-1, with TRBD1 identical over 9 bases. J gave up 7 bases and V 3 bases, and 14 bases lay outside the gene matches. Germline lookup yields CDR1 SGDLS and CDR2 YYNGEE. This CDR3 spans 17 amino acids. CDR3: CASSAPRGTGGDNEQFF. The CDR3 DNA is TGTGCCAGCAGCGCCCCCCGAGGTACAGGGGGCGATAATGAGCAGTTCTTC.

The genes are TRBV6-5 and TRBJ1-3, with TRBD1 as a possible D gene (6 bases). The CDR3 runs to 15 residues. Trimming removed 5 bases at V and 4 bases at J, with 15 bases between. Germline CDR1 MNHEY, CDR2 SVGAGI. The chain's CDR3 is CASSATQGFGNTIYF. The CDR3 coding sequence is TGTGCCAGCAGTGCTACACAGGGATTCGGAAACACCATATATTTT.

The chain uses TRBV6-1 and TRBJ1-2; D may be TRBD1 (6 bases). V lost 6 bases and J 1 base, leaving 9 bases between the germline ends. The CDR3 loop spans 13 amino acids. Per germline, CDR1 MNHNS and CDR2 SASEGT. The chain's CDR3 is CASSWTDNYGYTF. In DNA, the CDR3 is TGTGCCAGCAGCTGGACAGATAACTATGGCTACACCTTC.

V and J are TRBV7-9 and TRBJ2-1; D not resolved. Per germline, CDR1 SEHNR and CDR2 FQNEAQ (reference sequence). The CDR3 totals 12 residues. Trimming removed 5 bases at V and 6 bases at J, with 8 bases between. CDR3 protein: CASSPSPNEQFF. The DNA for the CDR3 is TGTGCCAGCAGCCCCTCCCCCAATGAGCAGTTCTTC. Together with reference TRBV7-9 and TRBJ2-1, the CDR3 gives the full variable domain: DTGVSQNPRHKITKRGQNVTFRCDPISEHNRLYWYRQTLGQGPEFLTYFQNEAQLEKSRLLSDRFSAERPKGSFSTLEIQRTEQGDSAMYLCASSPSPNEQFFGPGTRLTVL.

The gene calls are TRBV19 and TRBJ2-3; TRBD1 agrees at 7 bases. This CDR3 comprises 13 residues. CDR1 LNHDA and CDR2 SQIVND come from the germline V gene (reference sequence). Germline trimming cut 2 bases from V and 6 bases from J; bases unmatched to any gene: 2. The CDR3 DNA sequence: TGTGCCAGTAGTATACAAGGGGGCGATACGCAGTATTTT. Protein sequence: CASSIQGGDTQYF.